This T cell receptor beta chain was identified in a study of OX40 agonist ivuxolimab in advanced cancers. For the study at large: Ivuxolimab is a fully human IgG2 antibody that activates OX40 (CD134).

Assay: immunoSEQ multiplex PCR; the TCRdb copy retains only in-frame clones and omits some. This table has 65,000 to 90,000 clones, 92% appearing once. CDR1 is SGDLS, CDR2 YYNGEE, per germline. The length of the CDR3 is 13 residues. The V gene lost 0 bases and the J gene lost 1 base, with 4 bases spanning the gap. This clonotype was obtained from an adult with an advanced solid tumor such as melanoma, head and neck, liver or kidney cancer. Sample: CD4+ or CD8+ T cells sorted from blood, taken in a trial of the OX40 agonist ivuxolimab. The genes are TRBV9 and TRBJ1-2; the D is unclear. The CDR3 loop is CASSVASNYGYTF. As DNA, the CDR3 is TGTGCCAGCAGCGTAGCGAGTAACTATGGCTACACCTTC.